These 21 T cell receptor beta chains were sequenced from one sample in a study of PD-L1 blockade in urothelial cancer (dated by TCRdb to 2017 to 2019). The library was produced with the immunoSEQ multiplex PCR assay. The clones in this table, taken by TCRdb from immuneACCESS, are in-frame only. Not every clone is retained; where verified, under half of the shortfall comes from an unresolved V gene, and the cause of the rest is unknown. The sample contains roughly 120,000 clones, roughly 91% of them found a single time. Together, the top ten hold over 1.5% of the sample. The sample's time point label, in plain terms: peripheral blood 6 weeks after treatment start. The specimen comprised PBMCs, sampled around atezolizumab (anti-PD-L1) treatment. These receptors were obtained from a man aged 60 to 69 with urothelial cancer.

V is TRBV30 and J is TRBJ2-7, with D possibly matching TRBD2 (6 bases). The CDR3 is 12 residues long. V lost 2 bases and J 4 bases, leaving 9 bases between the germline ends. In germline, CDR1 is GTSNPN, CDR2 SVGIG (reference sequence). The CDR3 reads CAWSPSGYEQYF. DNA for the CDR3: TGTGCCTGGAGTCCCAGCGGGTACGAGCAGTACTTC.

J is TRBJ2-1 and V is TRBV5-1, with 15 nucleotides matching TRBD2. The V segment lost 0 bases and the J segment 6 bases; nucleotides outside the gene matches: 4. The germline V gene has CDR1 SGHRS and CDR2 YFSETQ. The CDR3 contains 17 residues. This CDR3 reads CASSLVGLAGGFNEQFF. The CDR3 DNA reads TGCGCCAGCAGCTTGGTCGGACTAGCGGGGGGGTTCAATGAGCAGTTCTTC.

The chain links TRBV7-7 to TRBJ2-5, with D possibly matching TRBD1 (5 bases). The V gene lost 2 bases and the J gene lost 7 bases, with 17 bases spanning the gap. Per the germline V gene, CDR1 is SSHAT and CDR2 is FNYEAQ (reference sequence). This CDR3 is built from 15 residues. The CDR3 sequence: CASSLLGASTGTQYF. The CDR3 coding sequence is TGTGCCAGCAGCTTACTTGGGGCGTCAACAGGGACCCAGTACTTC.

This sequence joins TRBV5-4 and TRBJ2-1, with 8 bases aligning to TRBD2. V shed 8 bases and J 3 bases; nucleotides not matched to a gene: 7. This CDR3 spans 14 amino acids. The V gene's germline CDR1 is SGHNT and CDR2 YYREEE (reference sequence). In DNA form, the CDR3 reads TGTGCCAGTTGTCCAGCGGGAGACTACAATGAGCAGTTCTTC. The encoded protein is CASCPAGDYNEQFF.

This clone was observed a single time. The chain has TRBV4-1 and TRBJ2-7, with 9 bases fitting TRBD1. This CDR3 contains 15 residues. The V and J ends lost 3 bases and 3 bases, in that order; junction bases with no gene match: 6. Germline CDR1 and CDR2: MGHRA and YSYEKL. Written as DNA, the CDR3 is TGCGCCAGCAGCCACCAACAGGGGGCGTTCTACGAGCAGTACTTC. Its protein is CASSHQQGAFYEQYF.

J is TRBJ2-3 and V is TRBV9; the D gene is possibly TRBD2 (6 bases). The CDR3 consists of 15 residues. The germline V and J ends were trimmed by 0 bases and 1 base, with 9 bases remaining between them. The V gene's germline CDR1 is SGDLS and CDR2 YYNGEE. As DNA, the CDR3 is TGTGCCAGCAGCGTAGGTTGGGGGGGCACAGATACGCAGTATTTT. This sequence encodes CASSVGWGGTDTQYF.

The V call is TRBV7-2, the J call TRBJ1-1; D might be TRBD1 (5 bases). Trimming took off 6 bases at V and 1 base at J, with 18 bases between the two ends. In germline, CDR1 is SGHTA, CDR2 FQGNSA. This CDR3 has 16 residues. This CDR3 is CASRRQGSWPNTEAFF. CDR3 sequence (DNA): TGTGCCAGCAGAAGGCAGGGATCTTGGCCGAACACTGAAGCTTTCTTT.

V and J are TRBV9 and TRBJ2-5; 8 bases are shared with TRBD1. CDR3 length equals 17 residues. Losses at the gene ends were 0 bases for V and 4 bases for J; bases not matched to a gene: 11. Germline V gene sequence: CDR1 SGDLS, CDR2 YYNGEE. The CDR3 sequence: CASSVAAGAGGRETQYF. The CDR3 DNA reads as TGTGCCAGCAGCGTAGCGGCCGGGGCAGGGGGCAGAGAGACCCAGTACTTC.

The rearrangement links TRBV6-5 to TRBJ1-1; a weak D match, TRBD1 (6 bases). V lost 1 base to trimming and J lost 6 bases, with 15 bases between them. The CDR3 spans 15 residues. CDR1 MNHEY and CDR2 SVGAGI come from the germline V gene. CDR3 sequence (DNA): TGTGCCAGCAGTTACTTGCAGGGGTTAGGCGCTGAAGCTTTCTTT. Translation: CASSYLQGLGAEAFF.

The rearrangement links TRBV11-2 to TRBJ1-4, with D possibly being TRBD1 (5 bases). The CDR3 loop spans 14 amino acids. Germline CDR1 reads SGHAT; CDR2 reads FQNNGV. V shed 5 bases and J shed 8 bases, with 15 bases lying between them. CDR3 amino acids: CASSPPGGEEKLFF. The CDR3 nucleotides read TGTGCCAGCAGCCCGCCCGGGGGGGAAGAAAAACTGTTTTTT.

This clone was picked up one time. This chain's CDR3 is CASSVLAGGLNTGELFF. DNA for the CDR3: TGTGCCAGCAGCGTATTGGCAGGGGGATTGAACACCGGGGAGCTGTTTTTT. The V call is TRBV9, the J call TRBJ2-2; 7 positions agree with TRBD1. Germline assignment: CDR1 SGDLS and CDR2 YYNGEE. The V segment lost 1 base and the J segment 1 base; nucleotides outside the gene matches: 7. The CDR3 loop spans 17 amino acids.

The chain joins TRBV19 to TRBJ1-5, with D unresolved. The germline V and J ends were trimmed by 5 bases and 5 bases, with 16 bases remaining between them. CDR3 length: 15 residues. Germline CDR1 reads LNHDA; CDR2 reads SQIVND (reference sequence). The CDR3 spells CASSVSAGDYQPQHF. The CDR3 DNA reads as TGTGCCAGTAGTGTATCGGCGGGCGATTATCAGCCCCAGCATTTT.

This clone was observed a handful of times. This chain uses TRBV7-9 with TRBJ2-1, with 9 bases identical to TRBD2. Germline CDR1 is SEHNR and CDR2 is FQNEAQ (reference sequence). The CDR3 sequence is 12 residues long. Trimming cost V 6 bases and J 10 bases; bases outside gene matches: 4. The CDR3 here is CASRLSGGEQFF. The CDR3 coding sequence is TGTGCCAGCAGATTAAGCGGGGGGGAGCAGTTCTTC.

V and J are TRBV13 and TRBJ2-5, with a tentative D call TRBD2 (6 bases). V lost 5 bases to trimming and J lost 1 base, with 20 bases between them. This CDR3 comprises 17 residues. Germline CDR1 reads PRHDT; CDR2 reads FYEKMQ (reference sequence). For the CDR3, the DNA is TGTGCCAGCAGCCCCCCCTTGAGTAGCGGAGCCCAAGAGACCCAGTACTTC. Translated, it gives CASSPPLSSGAQETQYF.

The V call is TRBV7-2, the J call TRBJ2-7; D is unresolved. This CDR3 contains 13 residues. CDR1 and CDR2 from the germline V gene are SGHTA and FQGNSA. V lost 3 bases and J 1 base, leaving 7 bases between the germline ends. Written as DNA, the CDR3 is TGTGCCAGCAGCTTTACCCAGTCCTACGAGCAGTACTTC. Its protein is CASSFTQSYEQYF.

V and J are TRBV7-2 and TRBJ1-1; 8 bases match TRBD1. V shed 3 bases and J 4 bases; nucleotides not matched to a gene: 1. This CDR3 spans 13 amino acids. Germline loops: CDR1 SGHTA, CDR2 FQGNSA. CDR3 DNA: TGTGCCAGCAGCTTGCAGGGGGCCACTGAAGCTTTCTTT. Translating it yields CASSLQGATEAFF.

V is TRBV7-2 and J is TRBJ2-1, with 7 bases identical to TRBD2. Germline V gene data show CDR1 as SGHTA and CDR2 as FQGNSA. There are 14 residues in the CDR3. V shed 5 bases and J 12 bases; nucleotides not matched to a gene: 13. The chain's CDR3 is CASSPTSATGGQFF. As DNA, the CDR3 is TGTGCCAGCAGCCCTACTAGCGCTACAGGAGGGCAGTTCTTC.

V is TRBV5-1 and J is TRBJ2-1, with TRBD2 matching 12 bases. The CDR3 has 15 residues. J lost 4 bases, V lost 3 bases, and 2 bases had no gene match. CDR1 is SGHRS, CDR2 YFSETQ, per germline. DNA for the CDR3: TGCGCCAGCAGCTACGGGACTAGCGGGTACAATGAGCAGTTCTTC. This codes for CASSYGTSGYNEQFF.

The chain uses TRBV11-1 and TRBJ2-7, with D perhaps TRBD1 (6 bases). The CDR3 loop spans 12 amino acids. Looked up from germline, CDR1 is SGHAT and CDR2 is FQDESV (reference sequence). V was cut by 8 bases and J by 5 bases, with 13 bases left in between. CDR3 in DNA: TGTGCCAGCGGCCAGGGGATCGACGAGCAGTACTTC. Protein product: CASGQGIDEQYF. The complete variable domain, with remaining parts taken from reference TRBV11-1 and TRBJ2-7, reads EAEVAQSPRYKITEKSQAVAFWCDPISGHATLYWYRQILGQGPELLVQFQDESVVDDSQLPKDRFSAERLKGVDSTLKIQPAELGDSAMYLCASGQGIDEQYFGPGTRLTVT.

This chain joins TRBV5-6 and TRBJ2-5; TRBD2 is a possible D gene (6 bases). Trimming took off 0 bases at V and 1 base at J, with 10 bases between the two ends. The CDR3 sequence is 15 residues long. From germline, CDR1 is SGHDT and CDR2 YYEEEE. CDR3 DNA sequence: TGTGCCAGCAGCTTGGCCGGGGGACCCCAAGAGACCCAGTACTTC. Translation gives CASSLAGGPQETQYF.

V usage is TRBV18 and J usage is TRBJ2-3; tentative D call: TRBD1 (5 bases). This CDR3 has 13 amino acids. Germline CDR1 reads KGHSH; CDR2 reads LQKENI. Trimming stripped 6 bases from V and 4 bases from J, with 11 bases between. CDR3 protein: CASSLRVSDTQYF. In nucleotides, the CDR3 is TGTGCCAGCTCGCTCAGGGTCTCAGATACGCAGTATTTT.